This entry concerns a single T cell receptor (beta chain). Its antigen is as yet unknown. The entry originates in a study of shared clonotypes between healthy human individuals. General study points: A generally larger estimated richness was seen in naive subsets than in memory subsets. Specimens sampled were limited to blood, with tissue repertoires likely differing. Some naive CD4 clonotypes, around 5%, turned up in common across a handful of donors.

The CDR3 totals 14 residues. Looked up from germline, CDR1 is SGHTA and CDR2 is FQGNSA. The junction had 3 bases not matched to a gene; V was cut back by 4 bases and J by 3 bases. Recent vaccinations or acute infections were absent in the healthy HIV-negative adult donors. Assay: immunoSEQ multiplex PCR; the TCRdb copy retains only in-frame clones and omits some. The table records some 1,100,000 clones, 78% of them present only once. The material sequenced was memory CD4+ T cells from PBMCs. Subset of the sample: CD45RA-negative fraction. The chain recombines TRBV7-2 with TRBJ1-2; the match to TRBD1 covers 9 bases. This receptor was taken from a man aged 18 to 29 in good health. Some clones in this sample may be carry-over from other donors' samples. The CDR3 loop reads CASSSGTGHYGYTF. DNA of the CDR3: TGTGCCAGCAGCTCCGGGACAGGGCACTATGGCTACACCTTC.